Below are 21 T cell receptor beta chains sequenced from a single sample in a study of T cell therapy after organ transplantation. These receptors lack a known antigen. TCRdb's copy holds only in-frame clones and misses some; the assay was immunoSEQ multiplex PCR. Of about 50,000 clones in the sample, 85% to 95% are singletons; the top ten hold 3.1%. The material sequenced was CD8+ T cells from blood, taken before autologous CMV-specific T cell therapy. Source of these receptors: a human patient who had received a solid organ transplant and had CMV disease.

V and J are TRBV5-1 and TRBJ1-1, with unresolved D. The CDR3 runs to 16 residues. Germline-derived CDR1 and CDR2 are SGHRS and YFSETQ. Trimming removed 4 bases from V and 7 bases from J, with 23 bases in between. The CDR3 DNA reads as TGCGCCAGCAGCCCTGGCAGGATCGGATTCCACCTTGAAGCTTTCTTT. Translated, it gives CASSPGRIGFHLEAFF. Full variable domain (outside the CDR3, taken from reference TRBV5-1 and TRBJ1-1): KAGVTQTPRYLIKTRGQQVTLSCSPISGHRSVSWYQQTPGQGLQFLFEYFSETQRNKGNFPGRFSGRQFSNSRSEMNVSTLELGDSALYLCASSPGRIGFHLEAFFGQGTRLTVV.

This chain joins TRBV7-9 and TRBJ2-1; 8 bases match TRBD2. The germline V gene has CDR1 SEHNR and CDR2 FQNEAQ (reference sequence). This CDR3 has 15 amino acids. V lost 2 bases and J lost 2; bases outside the gene matches: 2. CDR3 sequence: CASSLRSGTYNEQFF. CDR3 in DNA: TGTGCCAGCAGCTTACGTAGCGGGACCTACAATGAGCAGTTCTTC.

The chain combines TRBV30 with TRBJ1-3, with TRBD1 identical over 10 bases. After removal of 5 bases from V and 2 bases from J, the junction contained 21 bases not matched to a gene. The CDR3 has 20 amino acids. CDR1 is GTSNPN, CDR2 SVGIG, per germline (reference sequence). The CDR3 region is CAWDQGTGTGARRTGNTIYF. CDR3 nucleotide sequence: TGTGCCTGGGACCAAGGAACCGGGACAGGGGCCCGAAGGACTGGAAACACCATATATTTT.

The chain combines TRBV4-3 with TRBJ2-5; 7 bases match TRBD2. CDR3 size: 14 residues. Germline CDR1 reads LGHNA; CDR2 reads YSLEER. Unmatched junction bases numbered 5, after V lost 3 bases and J lost 4 bases. The CDR3 DNA reads as TGCGCCAGCAGCCAGGACAAGCGGGGAGAGACCCAGTACTTC. This encodes CASSQDKRGETQYF.

The chain is built from TRBV11-2 and TRBJ2-3; D uncertain. V dropped 1 base and J dropped 6 bases, with 11 bases sitting between them. The CDR3 totals 14 residues. CDR1 is SGHAT, CDR2 FQNNGV, per germline. The CDR3 loop is CASSLAYSSDTQYF. CDR3 DNA sequence: TGTGCCAGCAGCTTAGCCTACAGTTCCGATACGCAGTATTTT.

The chain couples TRBV2 to TRBJ1-3, with TRBD1 matching over 7 bases. The CDR3 covers 15 residues. V lost 7 bases, J lost 0 bases, and 6 bases stayed unmatched. CDR1 is SNHLY and CDR2 is FYNNEI in the germline V gene. CDR3 amino acids: CASTRGEISGNTIYF. The DNA for the CDR3 is TGTGCCAGCACCAGGGGGGAGATCTCTGGAAACACCATATATTTT. Full variable domain (outside the CDR3, taken from reference TRBV2 and TRBJ1-3): EPEVTQTPSHQVTQMGQEVILRCVPISNHLYFYWYRQILGQKVEFLVSFYNNEISEKSEIFDDQFSVERPDGSNFTLKIRSTKLEDSAMYFCASTRGEISGNTIYFGEGSWLTVV.

The rearrangement links TRBV7-9 to TRBJ2-1, with a weak D call TRBD2 (5 bases). Germline loops: CDR1 SEHNR, CDR2 FQNEAQ (reference sequence). This CDR3 is built from 14 residues. V lost 4 bases and J lost 10, with 17 bases in between. As DNA, the CDR3 is TGTGCCAGCAGCTCCCCAGCGGTCCTCTGGGAGCAGTTCTTC. Translating gives CASSSPAVLWEQFF. The whole variable domain, remainder taken from reference TRBV7-9 and TRBJ2-1, is DTGVSQNPRHKITKRGQNVTFRCDPISEHNRLYWYRQTLGQGPEFLTYFQNEAQLEKSRLLSDRFSAERPKGSFSTLEIQRTEQGDSAMYLCASSSPAVLWEQFFGPGTRLTVL.

This clone was recorded a few times. The chain joins TRBV30 to TRBJ1-1, with D hard to call. The V and J ends lost 0 bases and 1 base respectively, with 6 bases between them. This CDR3 contains 13 residues. Germline CDR1 GTSNPN, CDR2 SVGIG (reference sequence). The CDR3 nucleotides read TGTGCCTGGAGTGTACAGACGAACACTGAAGCTTTCTTT. Residues: CAWSVQTNTEAFF.

DNA of the CDR3: TGTGCCAGCAGCCCGGACACCTCTGGAAACACCATATATTTT. Encoded protein: CASSPDTSGNTIYF. This chain uses TRBV5-6 with TRBJ1-3, with D perhaps matching TRBD1 (5 bases). This CDR3 region has 14 residues. V shed 4 bases and J shed 0 bases, with 8 bases lying between them. Germline V CDR1 and CDR2: SGHDT, YYEEEE.

This clone came up once. The V and J genes are TRBV7-6 and TRBJ2-5; 9 positions match TRBD2. J lost 2 bases, V lost 5 bases, and 12 bases had no gene match. CDR3 size: 17 residues. Germline CDR1 reads SGHVS; CDR2 reads FNYEAQ. DNA of the CDR3: TGTGCCAGCAGCCTAAAAATCTTTGCGGGAGGGCAAGAGACCCAGTACTTC. Encoded protein: CASSLKIFAGGQETQYF.

J is TRBJ2-1 and V is TRBV27, with 9 bases aligning to TRBD1. Germline assignment: CDR1 MNHEY and CDR2 SMNVEV (reference sequence). The trim removed 5 bases at V and 5 bases at J, leaving 13 bases unmatched. The CDR3 spans 17 residues. The CDR3 DNA sequence: TGTGCCAGCAGTCTGGGAGCCGGGACAGGGACAAACAATGAGCAGTTCTTC. Its protein product is CASSLGAGTGTNNEQFF.

The chain links TRBV30 to TRBJ2-1; 9 nucleotides agree with TRBD2. Germline lookup yields CDR1 GTSNPN and CDR2 SVGIG (reference sequence). Germline trimming cut 4 bases from V and 0 bases from J; bases unmatched to any gene: 4. The CDR3 runs 15 residues. The CDR3 nucleotides are TGTGCCTGGACTAGCGGGATCAGCTCCTACAATGAGCAGTTCTTC. As protein: CAWTSGISSYNEQFF.

V and J are TRBV4-3 and TRBJ2-7, with 13 bases fitting TRBD2. V lost 4 bases, J lost 5 bases, and 11 bases stayed unmatched. The CDR3 has 17 amino acids. Germline V CDR1 and CDR2: LGHNA, YSLEER. CDR3 residues: CASSPHAGLAGENEQYF. The DNA of the CDR3 is TGCGCCAGCAGCCCTCATGCCGGACTAGCGGGGGAGAACGAGCAGTACTTC.

This clone was counted once. The J gene is TRBJ1-1, the V gene TRBV7-2; D is uncertain. Trimming removed 5 bases at V and 7 bases at J, with 17 bases between. The CDR3 covers 14 residues. Per germline, CDR1 SGHTA and CDR2 FQGNSA. CDR3 nucleotide sequence: TGTGCCAGCAGCCTACTTAGGGCTAGGGATGAAGCTTTCTTT. Amino acids: CASSLLRARDEAFF.

This chain links TRBV7-9 with TRBJ2-5; weak D call: TRBD1 (5 bases). V gave up 3 bases and J gave up 1 base, with 9 bases separating them. The CDR3 length is 14 residues. Germline CDR1 is SEHNR and CDR2 is FQNEAQ (reference sequence). This CDR3 is CASSLQGPQETQYF. In DNA, the CDR3 is TGTGCCAGCAGCTTGCAGGGCCCCCAAGAGACCCAGTACTTC.

The rearrangement joins TRBV5-4 to TRBJ1-1, with a possible D match to TRBD1 (5 bases). V was clipped by 0 bases and J by 0 bases, with 9 bases between them. This CDR3 comprises 15 residues. Germline V lookup: CDR1 SGHNT, CDR2 YYREEE (reference sequence). DNA of the CDR3: TGTGCCAGCAGCTTGGGTGGGGCTATGAACACTGAAGCTTTCTTT. Protein product: CASSLGGAMNTEAFF.

The CDR3: CASSRRSEAFF. The DNA for the CDR3 is TGTGCCAGCAGCAGACGCAGTGAAGCTTTCTTT. J is TRBJ1-1 and V is TRBV7-9; D is uncertain. The V gene lost 5 bases and the J gene lost 7 bases, with 8 bases spanning the gap. The CDR3 totals 11 residues. In germline, CDR1 is SEHNR, CDR2 FQNEAQ (reference sequence).

This clone was detected only a few times. V and J are TRBV19 and TRBJ1-5; 7 bases are shared with TRBD1. The junction had 9 bases not matched to a gene; V was cut back by 7 bases and J by 0 bases. Per germline, CDR1 LNHDA and CDR2 SQIVND (reference sequence). The CDR3 covers 16 residues. The CDR3 DNA reads as TGTGCCAGTACCACGGACAGGACGAATAGCAATCAGCCCCAGCATTTT. Encoded protein: CASTTDRTNSNQPQHF. Full variable domain (rest looked up from reference TRBV19 and TRBJ1-5): DGGITQSPKYLFRKEGQNVTLSCEQNLNHDAMYWYRQDPGQGLRLIYYSQIVNDFQKGDIAEGYSVSREKKESFPLTVTSAQKNPTAFYLCASTTDRTNSNQPQHFGDGTRLSIL.

This clone was recorded only once. V and J are TRBV25-1 and TRBJ1-1; no definite D call. Trimming stripped 3 bases from V and 6 bases from J, with 8 bases between. Germline V gene data show CDR1 as MGHDK and CDR2 as SYGVNS. CDR3 size: 12 residues. CDR3 residues: CASSDSWAEAFF. Here the CDR3 DNA reads TGTGCCAGCAGTGACTCTTGGGCTGAAGCTTTCTTT. Variable domain in full (rest from reference TRBV25-1 and TRBJ1-1): EADIYQTPRYLVIGTGKKITLECSQTMGHDKMYWYQQDPGMELHLIHYSYGVNSTEKGDLSSESTVSRIRTEHFPLTLESARPSHTSQYLCASSDSWAEAFFGQGTRLTVV.

The V gene is TRBV27, the J gene TRBJ1-2, with 9 bases matching TRBD1. Germline assignment: CDR1 MNHEY and CDR2 SMNVEV (reference sequence). Unmatched junction bases numbered 8, after V lost 5 bases and J lost 7 bases. The CDR3 extends over 14 amino acids. CDR3 nucleotides: TGTGCCAGCAGTGTTACAGGGGGCGCCTCTGGCTACACCTTC. Translating it yields CASSVTGGASGYTF.

This sequence joins TRBV27 and TRBJ1-2; D possibly corresponds to TRBD1 (5 bases). V lost 0 bases to trimming and J lost 4 bases, with 9 bases between them. Germline CDR1 reads MNHEY; CDR2 reads SMNVEV (reference sequence). This CDR3 is built from 14 residues. Here the CDR3 reads CASSLSGQFYGYTF. In DNA, the CDR3 is TGTGCCAGCAGTTTATCGGGGCAGTTCTATGGCTACACCTTC.